These 27 T cell receptor beta chains were sequenced from one sample in a study of cytomegalovirus exposure and HLA in healthy donors. The primer mix had 60 Vbeta and 13 Jbeta primers. Libraries were prepared by immunoSEQ multiplex PCR; TCRdb keeps only in-frame clonotypes and omits some of them. This table holds around 130,000 clones, 65% to 90% found once. The sample consisted of PBMCs. These receptors were taken from a girl aged 2 to 9 in good health and CMV-seronegative.

The chain carries TRBV7-3 and TRBJ2-1, with D maybe TRBD2 (6 bases). Between the trimmed V and J ends, which lost 2 bases and 2 bases, there was a span of 7 bases. Germline V gene data show CDR1 as SGHTA and CDR2 as FQGTGA. This CDR3 has 14 amino acids. The CDR3 nucleotides are TGTGCCAGCAGCTTAGCGGGGACCTACAATGAGCAGTTCTTC. Protein: CASSLAGTYNEQFF.

The J gene is TRBJ2-2, the V gene TRBV2; 9 bases are shared with TRBD1. Germline CDR1 SNHLY, CDR2 FYNNEI. This CDR3 spans 16 amino acids. J gave up 4 bases and V 6 bases, and 9 bases lay outside the gene matches. CDR3 sequence (DNA): TGTGCCAGCAGCTCAGGACAGGGGCTGGGCACCGGGGAGCTGTTTTTT. This translates into CASSSGQGLGTGELFF.

This clone is a singleton in its sample. The chain employs TRBV7-8 and TRBJ2-5, with TRBD1 identical over 11 bases. Germline V gene lookup returns CDR1 SGHVS and CDR2 FQNEAQ. Trimming cost V 1 base and J 4 bases; bases outside gene matches: 8. This CDR3 comprises 17 residues. The DNA for the CDR3 is TGTGCCAGCAGCTTAGGACGGACAGGGGGCGCGTTAGAGACCCAGTACTTC. This codes for CASSLGRTGGALETQYF. Complete variable domain (other parts from reference TRBV7-8 and TRBJ2-5): GAGVSQSPRYKVAKRGQDVALRCDPISGHVSLFWYQQALGQGPEFLTYFQNEAQLDKSGLPSDRFFAERPEGSVSTLKIQRTQQEDSAVYLCASSLGRTGGALETQYFGPGTRLLVL.

This clone appeared once. V gene TRBV10-3 combines with J gene TRBJ2-7, with TRBD1 identical over 9 bases. CDR1 is ENHRY, CDR2 SYGVKD, per germline. V lost 6 bases, J lost 1 base, and 10 bases stayed unmatched. The CDR3 has 16 residues. CDR3 nucleotides: TGTGCCATCAGGCCCGGACAGGGGAGGAGGTCCTACGAGCAGTACTTC. This sequence encodes CAIRPGQGRRSYEQYF.

The chain recombines TRBV6-4 with TRBJ2-3; the D gene is possibly TRBD2 (5 bases). V gave up 3 bases and J gave up 1 base, with 11 bases separating them. Per the germline V gene, CDR1 is MRHNA and CDR2 is SNTAGT. There are 15 residues in the CDR3. The CDR3 nucleotides read TGTGCCAGCAGTGAAAGCGGTGGAGGCACAGATACGCAGTATTTT. This codes for CASSESGGGTDTQYF.

This chain connects TRBV6-1 to TRBJ2-1; TRBD2 agrees at 7 bases. The trim removed 4 bases at V and 7 bases at J, leaving 7 bases unmatched. Germline assignment: CDR1 MNHNS and CDR2 SASEGT. The CDR3 runs 14 residues. CDR3 sequence reads: CASSGWTSLNEQFF. CDR3 nucleotides: TGTGCCAGCAGTGGATGGACTAGTCTAAATGAGCAGTTCTTC.

The chain uses TRBV10-1 and TRBJ2-1; 11 bases line up with TRBD2. The CDR3 length is 15 residues. CDR1 is WNHNN and CDR2 is SYGVQD in the germline V gene (reference sequence). The J segment lost 7 bases and the V segment lost 4 bases, leaving 6 bases of the junction unmatched. The CDR3 protein is CASSAATSGNNEQFF. For the CDR3, the DNA is TGCGCCAGCAGTGCAGCGACTAGCGGGAATAATGAGCAGTTCTTC.

This clone was found once. The chain recombines TRBV11-2 with TRBJ1-6; D call uncertain. The V end lost 5 bases, the J end lost 0 bases, and 11 bases lay between the germline ends. Germline loops: CDR1 SGHAT, CDR2 FQNNGV. The CDR3 is 16 amino acids. The CDR3 here is CASSPTGDSYNSPLHF. CDR3 coding DNA: TGTGCCAGCAGCCCTACGGGAGACTCCTATAATTCACCCCTCCACTTT.

The chain uses TRBV18 and TRBJ2-7, with 15 bases fitting TRBD2. The CDR3 contains 14 residues. Germline loops: CDR1 KGHSH, CDR2 LQKENI. J gave up 6 bases and V 3 bases, and 0 bases lay outside the gene matches. CDR3 sequence reads: CASSPGLAGGEQYF. The CDR3 DNA reads TGTGCCAGCTCACCGGGACTAGCGGGAGGCGAGCAGTACTTC.

The gene calls are TRBV15 and TRBJ2-7; the match to TRBD1 covers 9 bases. Germline lookup yields CDR1 LNHNV and CDR2 YYDKDF (reference sequence). Trimming cost V 9 bases and J 3 bases; bases outside gene matches: 6. The CDR3 extends over 13 amino acids. DNA for the CDR3: TGTGCCACAGCTACAGGGGGCGGCTACGAGCAGTACTTC. It translates to CATATGGGYEQYF.

This clone was seen just once. Here the CDR3 reads CASSLSSATNEQYF. In DNA form, the CDR3 reads TGTGCCAGCAGCTTGTCTAGCGCGACGAACGAGCAGTACTTC. V is TRBV5-4 and J is TRBJ2-7; tentatively, D is TRBD2 (6 bases). The CDR3 totals 14 residues. V was trimmed by 1 base and J by 5 bases, leaving 13 bases between them. The germline gives CDR1 SGHNT, CDR2 YYREEE (reference sequence).

V and J are TRBV11-1 and TRBJ2-7; maybe TRBD2 (6 bases). The CDR3 consists of 15 residues. With 5 bases removed from V and 1 base from J, the gap between germline ends came to 15 bases. The germline V gene has CDR1 SGHAT and CDR2 FQDESV (reference sequence). The CDR3 loop is CASSASRDFSYEQYF. The CDR3 coding sequence is TGTGCCAGCAGCGCTTCCCGGGACTTTTCCTACGAGCAGTACTTC.

This rearrangement joins TRBV5-4 to TRBJ2-7; 7 nucleotides line up with TRBD1. This CDR3 contains 14 residues. Germline lookup yields CDR1 SGHNT and CDR2 YYREEE (reference sequence). The V gene end was trimmed by 4 bases and the J gene end by 1 base; junction bases not matched to a gene: 5. The CDR3: CASSQQGNSYEQYF. The DNA for the CDR3 is TGTGCCAGCAGCCAACAGGGGAATTCCTACGAGCAGTACTTC.

The V and J genes are TRBV21-1 and TRBJ1-1; the D call TRBD1 from the table was never checked on the DNA. TRBV21-1 is annotated as a pseudogene. CDR3 length equals 17 residues. The CDR3 reads CASSTTTGGVVNTEAFF. CDR3 nucleotide sequence: TGTGCCAGCAGCACCACAACAGGGGGGGTGGTGAACACTGAAGCTTTCTTT.

This chain links TRBV5-1 with TRBJ2-3; D is unresolved. V dropped 4 bases and J dropped 0 bases, with 9 bases sitting between them. Germline loops: CDR1 SGHRS, CDR2 YFSETQ. CDR3 length: 14 amino acids. The CDR3 here is CASSGQVSTDTQYF. DNA of the CDR3: TGCGCCAGCAGCGGGCAGGTTAGCACAGATACGCAGTATTTT.

Here the CDR3 DNA reads TGTGCCAGCAGCTTAGCTAGTAGGGGCCTTGCGGAGCAGTACTTC. Protein: CASSLASRGLAEQYF. The chain has TRBV7-2 and TRBJ2-7; D possibly corresponds to TRBD1 (5 bases). The germline gives CDR1 SGHTA, CDR2 FQGNSA. The germline V and J ends were trimmed by 0 bases and 7 bases, with 16 bases remaining between them. The CDR3 spans 15 residues.

The chain is built from TRBV5-1 and TRBJ2-3; D gene uncertain. Trimming took 3 bases from V and 5 from J, leaving 4 bases between them. This CDR3 has 11 residues. Germline V gives CDR1 SGHRS, CDR2 YFSETQ. CDR3: CASSWQDTQYF. In DNA, the CDR3 is TGCGCCAGCAGCTGGCAAGATACGCAGTATTTT. Full variable domain (remainder filled in from reference TRBV5-1 and TRBJ2-3): KAGVTQTPRYLIKTRGQQVTLSCSPISGHRSVSWYQQTPGQGLQFLFEYFSETQRNKGNFPGRFSGRQFSNSRSEMNVSTLELGDSALYLCASSWQDTQYFGPGTRLTVL.

J is TRBJ2-7 and V is TRBV28; 9 bases map to TRBD2. Germline V CDR1 and CDR2: MDHEN, SYDVKM. After removal of 5 bases from V and 3 bases from J, the junction contained 5 bases not matched to a gene. This CDR3 has 14 amino acids. CDR3 DNA: TGTGCCAGCAGTATAGCGGGAGAGGTCTACGAGCAGTACTTC. As protein: CASSIAGEVYEQYF.

This clone was observed once. The CDR3: CASKPGTGADSGNTIYF. DNA for the CDR3: TGTGCCAGCAAACCGGGGACAGGGGCCGACTCTGGAAACACCATATATTTT. The chain is built from TRBV9 and TRBJ1-3, with 10 bases that match TRBD1. The CDR3 spans 17 residues. The V segment lost 6 bases and the J segment 0 bases; nucleotides outside the gene matches: 9. Germline assignment: CDR1 SGDLS and CDR2 YYNGEE.

CDR3 sequence: CASSIAVGNQPQHF. CDR3 DNA: TGTGCCAGTAGTATAGCCGTCGGCAATCAGCCCCAGCATTTT. The chain has TRBV19 and TRBJ1-5; no firm D call. CDR3 length: 14 amino acids. Trimming shortened V by 1 base and J by 2 bases, and 6 bases separated the two germline ends. CDR1 is LNHDA, CDR2 SQIVND, per germline (reference sequence). Full variable domain (rest looked up from reference TRBV19 and TRBJ1-5): DGGITQSPKYLFRKEGQNVTLSCEQNLNHDAMYWYRQDPGQGLRLIYYSQIVNDFQKGDIAEGYSVSREKKESFPLTVTSAQKNPTAFYLCASSIAVGNQPQHFGDGTRLSIL.

This clone was found once. V is TRBV5-8 and J is TRBJ1-2, with D tentatively TRBD1 (6 bases). This CDR3 contains 15 residues. V lost 4 bases and J lost 8, with 21 bases in between. From germline, CDR1 is SGHTS and CDR2 YDEGEE. The CDR3 bases are TGTGCCAGCAGCCACTCATCCTCAGGGGTGAGGGGCTACACCTTC. It codes for CASSHSSSGVRGYTF.

J is TRBJ1-1 and V is TRBV7-9, with TRBD1 matching 8 bases. The J segment lost 1 base and the V segment lost 2 bases, leaving 12 bases of the junction unmatched. From germline, CDR1 is SEHNR and CDR2 FQNEAQ (reference sequence). The CDR3 consists of 18 residues. CDR3 in amino acids: CASSLFSSSGGSNTEAFF. CDR3 DNA sequence: TGTGCCAGCAGCTTATTCTCGTCGTCAGGGGGCTCGAACACTGAAGCTTTCTTT.

The J gene is TRBJ2-7, the V gene TRBV15; D gene ambiguous. The CDR3 is 12 residues long. CDR1 LNHNV and CDR2 YYDKDF come from the germline V gene (reference sequence). The V end was cut by 1 base, the J end by 7 bases, with 8 bases between. The CDR3 loop reads CATSRVAGEQYF. As DNA, the CDR3 is TGTGCCACCAGCAGAGTAGCTGGGGAGCAGTACTTC.

The gene calls are TRBV5-1 and TRBJ2-7; D gene ambiguous. V was cut by 4 bases and J by 5 bases, with 25 bases left in between. The CDR3 covers 17 residues. CDR1 and CDR2 from the germline V gene are SGHRS and YFSETQ. This CDR3 is CASSRNAAGGAGNEQYF. The CDR3 DNA sequence: TGCGCCAGCAGCCGCAACGCCGCTGGCGGCGCTGGAAACGAGCAGTACTTC.

This sequence joins TRBV12-1 and TRBJ2-7; no DNA check was done on the table's D call, TRBD2. TRBV12-1 is tagged as a pseudogene. The CDR3 loop spans 15 amino acids. CDR3 loop: CASSWWRGRSYEQYF. The CDR3 nucleotides are TGTGCCAGCAGCTGGTGGAGGGGCAGGTCCTACGAGCAGTACTTC.

V is TRBV4-1 and J is TRBJ2-1; 9 bases align to TRBD2. Trimming cost V 4 bases and J 15 bases; bases outside gene matches: 7. The germline V gene has CDR1 MGHRA and CDR2 YSYEKL. The CDR3 has 12 residues. The CDR3 DNA reads TGCGCCAGCAGCCCCGAAGCGGGAGGCCCGTTCTTC. This gives the protein CASSPEAGGPFF.

The chain joins TRBV27 to TRBJ1-1; the match to TRBD1 covers 9 bases. Germline CDR1 reads MNHEY; CDR2 reads SMNVEV (reference sequence). The CDR3 is made up of 16 amino acids. Trimming took 2 bases from V and 1 from J; bases not matched to a gene: 5. Here the CDR3 reads CASSLQGTGSNTEAFF. The CDR3 DNA reads as TGTGCCAGCAGTTTACAGGGGACAGGGTCGAACACTGAAGCTTTCTTT.